These T cell receptor beta chains were read from a single sample in a study of cytomegalovirus exposure and HLA in healthy donors. Measured with immunoSEQ multiplex PCR; TCRdb has only the in-frame clones, and not every one. The sample lists approximately 150,000 clones; just under 85% were seen once. Sample: PBMCs. These receptors came from a man aged 25-45 years in good health and CMV-seropositive. Each CDR3 is given with its conserved first and last residue. The D gene is left open where the match is weak. Some rows mark clone size as missing; the rest say once, few, many or name a class of expanded clone.

CDR3: CSVILAGGTGEQYF
DNA: TGCAGCGTTATCTTAGCGGGGGGGACGGGGGAGCAGTACTTC
V: TRBV29-1
J: TRBJ2-7
D: TRBD2
size: NA
length: 14

CDR3: CASSPRTGDNNEQFF
DNA: TGTGCCAGTAGTCCGCGGACAGGGGACAACAATGAGCAGTTCTTC
V: TRBV19
J: TRBJ2-1
D: TRBD1
size: once
length: 15

CDR3: CASSLVTGANYGYTF
DNA: TGTGCCAGCAGCTTGGTAACGGGAGCTAACTATGGCTACACCTTC
V: TRBV5-4
J: TRBJ1-2
D: NA
size: once
length: 15

CDR3: CASSFPGQSSYGYTF
DNA: TGTGCCAGCAGCTTCCCGGGACAGAGCAGCTATGGCTACACCTTC
V: TRBV5-6
J: TRBJ1-2
D: TRBD1
size: NA
length: 15

CDR3: CASRLITGTGSYNEQFF
DNA: TGTGCCAGCAGGTTAATCACCGGGACAGGGTCCTACAATGAGCAGTTCTTC
V: TRBV7-6
J: TRBJ2-1
D: TRBD1
size: NA
length: 17

CDR3: CASSWGGHYTEAFF
DNA: TGTGCCAGCAGCTGGGGGGGTCATTACACTGAAGCTTTCTTT
V: TRBV7-2
J: TRBJ1-1
D: NA
size: NA
length: 14

CDR3: CASSHQREGAGELFF
DNA: TGCGCCAGCAGCCACCAGCGAGAGGGGGCCGGGGAGCTGTTTTTT
V: TRBV4-3
J: TRBJ2-2
D: NA
size: NA
length: 15

CDR3: CASSREEGVGETQYF
DNA: TGCGCCAGCAGCCGAGAAGAGGGTGTAGGAGAGACCCAGTACTTC
V: TRBV4-1
J: TRBJ2-5
D: NA
size: NA
length: 15

CDR3: CASSPEGRATDTQYF
DNA: TGTGCCAGCAGCCCGGAGGGCAGAGCCACAGATACGCAGTATTTT
V: TRBV11-3
J: TRBJ2-3
D: NA
size: NA
length: 15

CDR3: CASSLRRESDTQYF
DNA: TGCGCCAGCAGCTTGAGGCGGGAATCAGATACGCAGTATTTT
V: TRBV5-1
J: TRBJ2-3
D: NA
size: NA
length: 14

CDR3: CASSQGYEQFF
DNA: TGTGCCAGCAGTCAGGGTTATGAGCAGTTCTTC
V: TRBV6-6
J: TRBJ2-1
D: NA
size: few
length: 11